This T cell receptor (beta chain) was sequenced in a study of radiotherapy plus CTLA-4 blockade in lung cancer. Whole-study context: The study recorded objective responses in 18% of patients and disease control in around 31%.

Sequenced by immunoSEQ multiplex PCR; TCRdb stores in-frame clones only, minus some. The sample comprises about 90,000 clones, 60% to 80% of which are singletons, and over 13% rests with the top ten. Regarding the study as a whole: In blood, after radiotherapy plus ipilimumab, tumor-derived TCR clones expanded. Among reported predictors of response, early blood T cell clone dynamics with interferon-beta performed best.

In its sample, this clone ranks as medium-sized. Its antigen is still unknown. V lost 5 bases, J lost 6 bases, and 4 bases stayed unmatched. This CDR3 is 15 amino acids long. Germline CDR1 reads PRHDT; CDR2 reads FYEKMQ (reference sequence). The study gave focal radiation plus ipilimumab CTLA-4 blockade to patients with chemo-refractory metastatic non-small-cell lung cancer. The sequencing used peripheral blood, collected from a patient treated with radiotherapy plus ipilimumab. The source of this sequence is a human donor with non-small cell lung cancer that progressed on radiotherapy plus ipilimumab. The chain employs TRBV13 and TRBJ2-7; 16 bases map to TRBD2. This CDR3 is CASSLGTSGRGEQYF. CDR3 nucleotide sequence: TGTGCCAGCAGCCTCGGGACTAGCGGGAGGGGCGAGCAGTACTTC.